This T cell receptor (beta chain) is drawn from a study of vaccination effects on CD4 cells after COVID-19. CD4+ T cells specific for antigen were expanded with viral peptide pools by the ViraFEST assay before sequencing. Once cultured for 10 days, the cells underwent separation to obtain CD4+ T cells. The healthy vaccine recipients, who had no prior SARS-CoV-2 infection, showed negative nucleocapsid antibodies. CDR1 KGHSH and CDR2 LQKENI come from the germline V gene. Between the trimmed V and J ends, which lost 8 bases and 6 bases, there was a span of 14 bases. The CDR3 covers 13 residues. Sequencing used immunoSEQ multiplex PCR; TCRdb keeps in-frame clones, though not all of them. The table shows some 31,000 clones, with roughly 73% occurring only once. About this clone itself: Its target is unknown.

Sequenced material: CD4+ T cells from PBMCs cultured with HCoV-OC43 spike peptides, taken before COVID-19 vaccination. Noted subset: HCoV-OC43 spike overlapping peptide pool stimulation. This sequence was found in a human donor who received a COVID-19 vaccine. This chain joins TRBV18 and TRBJ1-5; tentatively, D is TRBD1 (6 bases). CDR3 nucleotides: TGTGCCAGCGCACAGGGTGCGGGTCAGCCCCAGCATTTT. It translates to CASAQGAGQPQHF. The whole variable domain, filled in from reference TRBV18 and TRBJ1-5, reads NAGVMQNPRHLVRRRGQEARLRCSPMKGHSHVYWYRQLPEEGLKFMVYLQKENIIDESGMPKERFSAEFPKEGPSILRIQQVVRGDSAAYFCASAQGAGQPQHFGDGTRLSIL.